This passage covers 32 T cell receptor beta chains from one sample sequenced in a study of chemoradiotherapy in HPV16-positive cancers. TCRdb keeps only in-frame clones here, not all; method: immunoSEQ multiplex PCR. Among over 10,000 clones, about four fifths were seen once, and the ten largest hold 1.1%. Specimen collection occurred from a patient who underwent chemoradiotherapy. These receptors were taken from a human donor with HPV-associated anogenital cancer.

The J gene is TRBJ1-3, the V gene TRBV7-9; 9 nucleotides align to TRBD1. There are 14 residues in the CDR3. The germline V gene has CDR1 SEHNR and CDR2 FQNEAQ (reference sequence). The trim removed 4 bases at V and 4 bases at J, leaving 2 bases unmatched. CDR3 residues: CASSWDRAGNTIYF. In nucleotides, the CDR3 is TGTGCCAGCAGCTGGGACAGGGCGGGAAACACCATATATTTT.

The J gene is TRBJ2-3, the V gene TRBV5-4; a possible D gene is TRBD2 (6 bases). This CDR3 has 14 amino acids. V shed 0 bases and J shed 6 bases, with 11 bases lying between them. From germline, CDR1 is SGHNT and CDR2 YYREEE (reference sequence). CDR3 sequence: CASSLEGGRDTQYF. The CDR3 region has the DNA TGTGCCAGCAGCTTGGAAGGAGGGAGGGATACGCAGTATTTT.

The chain is built from TRBV28 and TRBJ1-5, with TRBD1 identical over 7 bases. CDR3 size: 14 residues. Germline V gene data show CDR1 as MDHEN and CDR2 as SYDVKM. Unmatched junction bases numbered 8, after V lost 4 bases and J lost 8 bases. The DNA of the CDR3 is TGTGCCAGCAGTTCCGGGACAGCGTGGGAGCCCCAGCATTTT. It is translated as CASSSGTAWEPQHF.

This sequence joins TRBV7-3 and TRBJ1-1; maybe TRBD1 (5 bases). The CDR3 is 14 residues long. Germline-derived CDR1 and CDR2 are SGHTA and FQGTGA. V was clipped by 5 bases and J by 1 base, with 11 bases between them. The CDR3 region is CASSPRGGNTEAFF. The CDR3 DNA sequence: TGTGCCAGCAGCCCCCGTGGGGGGAACACTGAAGCTTTCTTT.

V gene TRBV6-6 combines with J gene TRBJ2-7, with D possibly TRBD2 on 6 matching bases. V was shortened by 5 bases and J by 6 bases, with 20 bases between the two germline ends. This CDR3 contains 15 residues. Looked up from germline, CDR1 is MNHNY and CDR2 is SVGAGI (reference sequence). The CDR3 DNA reads TGTGCCAGCAGTCGACGGGACTCCCTGAGTCCCGAGCAGTACTTC. Protein: CASSRRDSLSPEQYF.

The chain joins TRBV5-1 to TRBJ1-1, with D perhaps matching TRBD1 (5 bases). Trimming pared 4 bases from V and 0 bases from J, leaving 10 bases between. CDR1 is SGHRS and CDR2 is YFSETQ in the germline V gene. There are 14 residues in the CDR3. In DNA form, the CDR3 reads TGCGCCAGCAGCCCTTGGGGACTGAACACTGAAGCTTTCTTT. Translating gives CASSPWGLNTEAFF.

The rearrangement uses TRBV18 and TRBJ1-1, with TRBD1 matching over 10 bases. Germline V gives CDR1 KGHSH, CDR2 LQKENI. The V segment lost 1 base and the J segment 3 bases; nucleotides outside the gene matches: 5. CDR3 length equals 16 residues. This CDR3 is CASSPLGTGVYTEAFF. The CDR3 DNA follows: TGTGCCAGCTCACCACTCGGGACAGGGGTGTACACTGAAGCTTTCTTT.

The chain has TRBV6-5 and TRBJ1-1; D ambiguous. The CDR3 is 14 residues long. Germline CDR1 is MNHEY and CDR2 is SVGAGI. V was cut by 7 bases and J by 7 bases, with 19 bases left in between. CDR3 protein: CASTRTERGGEAFF. DNA of the CDR3: TGTGCCAGCACCCGGACGGAACGTGGTGGTGAAGCTTTCTTT.

The J gene is TRBJ1-1, the V gene TRBV19; D is ambiguous. The CDR3 contains 14 residues. The V and J ends lost 7 bases and 5 bases respectively, with 17 bases between them. Per germline, CDR1 LNHDA and CDR2 SQIVND (reference sequence). The CDR3 nucleotides read TGTGCCAGTACCGAAACGGGGTTCCGGACTGAAGCTTTCTTT. Its protein is CASTETGFRTEAFF.

This clone was counted a single time. V gene TRBV18 combines with J gene TRBJ1-3; no firm D call. From germline, CDR1 is KGHSH and CDR2 LQKENI. The V gene lost 3 bases and the J gene lost 4 bases, with 16 bases spanning the gap. The CDR3 loop spans 16 amino acids. CDR3 nucleotide sequence: TGTGCCAGCTCACCGGAAGGCAACCCGAGAGGAAACACCATATATTTT. Translated, it gives CASSPEGNPRGNTIYF.

The chain carries TRBV6-5 and TRBJ2-7, with D perhaps matching TRBD2 (6 bases). V was cut by 6 bases and J by 6 bases, with 21 bases left in between. The CDR3 runs to 15 residues. Germline V gene lookup returns CDR1 MNHEY and CDR2 SVGAGI. The CDR3 spells CASRTMVDRGGEQYF. The CDR3, as DNA: TGTGCCAGCAGAACCATGGTTGATCGGGGAGGCGAGCAGTACTTC.

This clone was recorded a few times. The V gene is TRBV27, the J gene TRBJ1-1, with no clear D. Germline values: CDR1 MNHEY, CDR2 SMNVEV (reference sequence). V lost 0 bases, J lost 0 bases, and 2 bases lay in between. CDR3 size: 13 residues. CDR3 amino acids: CASSLSVNTEAFF. In nucleotides, the CDR3 is TGTGCCAGCAGTTTATCAGTGAACACTGAAGCTTTCTTT.

This chain uses TRBV9 with TRBJ1-1; TRBD1 agrees at 8 bases. With 4 bases clipped from V and 7 bases from J, the junction kept 6 bases outside the gene matches. Looked up from germline, CDR1 is SGDLS and CDR2 is YYNGEE. The CDR3 sequence is 13 residues long. CDR3 residues: CASSPIGQGEAFF. The DNA of the CDR3 is TGTGCCAGCAGCCCTATCGGACAGGGTGAAGCTTTCTTT.

The sample holds a few counts of this clone. This sequence joins TRBV29-1 and TRBJ1-1; D perhaps matches TRBD1 (5 bases). Trimming cost V 7 bases and J 3 bases, with 12 bases left between them. The CDR3 extends over 12 amino acids. Germline CDR1 and CDR2: SQVTM and ANQGSEA. The CDR3 reads CSAGGGDTEAFF. CDR3 in DNA: TGCAGCGCCGGAGGAGGGGACACTGAAGCTTTCTTT.

This clone has a single count. This chain joins TRBV4-3 and TRBJ2-1; TRBD2 agrees at 13 bases. Germline V gene sequence: CDR1 LGHNA, CDR2 YSLEER. Trimming cost V 4 bases and J 5 bases; bases outside gene matches: 2. The CDR3 spans 15 residues. DNA of the CDR3: TGCGCCAGCAGCCTCGGACTAGCGGGGGACAATGAGCAGTTCTTC. Protein: CASSLGLAGDNEQFF.

The V and J genes are TRBV19 and TRBJ1-4; D ambiguous. Germline CDR1 LNHDA, CDR2 SQIVND (reference sequence). The CDR3 is made up of 12 amino acids. Trimming took off 9 bases at V and 7 bases at J, with 12 bases between the two ends. Written as DNA, the CDR3 is TGTGCCAGCGGTGGTCTGAGTGAAAAACTGTTTTTT. Its translation is CASGGLSEKLFF.

This clone appeared a single time. The chain uses TRBV9 and TRBJ1-2; a weak D match, TRBD1 (5 bases). The CDR3 extends over 16 amino acids. CDR1 is SGDLS, CDR2 YYNGEE, per germline. The V end lost 0 bases, the J end lost 8 bases, and 20 bases lay between the germline ends. The CDR3 coding sequence is TGTGCCAGCAGCGTAGTCCCGGGACCCGCAGAAAACGGCTACACCTTC. Its translation is CASSVVPGPAENGYTF. The whole variable domain, remainder taken from reference TRBV9 and TRBJ1-2, is DSGVTQTPKHLITATGQRVTLRCSPRSGDLSVYWYQQSLDQGLQFLIQYYNGEERAKGNILERFSAQQFPDLHSELNLSSLELGDSALYFCASSVVPGPAENGYTFGSGTRLTVV.

The CDR3 is CAISEATSGGGAAQYF. The CDR3 DNA reads TGTGCCATCAGTGAGGCGACTAGCGGGGGGGGCGCGGCGCAGTATTTT. The chain is built from TRBV10-3 and TRBJ2-3; 14 bases are a match to TRBD2. The length of the CDR3 is 16 residues. Germline CDR1 is ENHRY and CDR2 is SYGVKD. V was pared by 2 bases and J by 10 bases, with 8 bases of the junction left unmatched.

In this sample, this clone turned up a few times. This chain uses TRBV9 with TRBJ1-1; D remains unclear. The length of the CDR3 is 12 residues. From germline, CDR1 is SGDLS and CDR2 YYNGEE. V gave up 5 bases and J gave up 1 base, with 6 bases separating them. The CDR3 coding sequence is TGTGCCAGCAGAGTTAAGAACACTGAAGCTTTCTTT. It specifies CASRVKNTEAFF. Drawing the rest from reference TRBV9 and TRBJ1-1, the complete variable domain is DSGVTQTPKHLITATGQRVTLRCSPRSGDLSVYWYQQSLDQGLQFLIQYYNGEERAKGNILERFSAQQFPDLHSELNLSSLELGDSALYFCASRVKNTEAFFGQGTRLTVV.

A few counts support this clone. V and J are TRBV9 and TRBJ1-6, with 9 bases fitting TRBD1. This CDR3 contains 20 residues. The ends lost 4 bases at V and 1 base at J; junction bases unmatched: 15. Germline V CDR1 and CDR2: SGDLS, YYNGEE. The CDR3 loop reads CASSLRDRVFRGSYNSPLHF. CDR3 nucleotides: TGTGCCAGCAGCCTCCGGGACAGGGTCTTTCGGGGTTCCTATAATTCACCCCTCCACTTT.

This chain connects TRBV18 to TRBJ1-5; possibly TRBD1 for D (5 bases). The CDR3 extends over 14 amino acids. Germline values: CDR1 KGHSH, CDR2 LQKENI. The germline V and J ends were trimmed by 2 bases and 5 bases, with 10 bases remaining between them. The CDR3 is CASSPRQGDQPQHF. The CDR3, as DNA: TGTGCCAGCTCACCAAGGCAGGGCGATCAGCCCCAGCATTTT.

The V call is TRBV19, the J call TRBJ2-2; either TRBD1 or TRBD2 may fit D (5 bases each). V was cut by 4 bases and J by 3 bases, with 12 bases left in between. CDR3 length: 15 amino acids. Germline V CDR1 and CDR2: LNHDA, SQIVND (reference sequence). CDR3 residues: CASSRGNSYTGELFF. The CDR3 coding sequence is TGTGCCAGTAGTAGGGGGAACAGCTACACCGGGGAGCTGTTTTTT. Filled out from reference TRBV19 and TRBJ2-2, the complete variable domain reads DGGITQSPKYLFRKEGQNVTLSCEQNLNHDAMYWYRQDPGQGLRLIYYSQIVNDFQKGDIAEGYSVSREKKESFPLTVTSAQKNPTAFYLCASSRGNSYTGELFFGEGSRLTVL.

This clone was recorded only once. The V call is TRBV10-3, the J call TRBJ2-5; no firm D call. Near its end, the DNA agrees better with TRBJ2-7, so the J call may be wrong. The CDR3 totals 15 residues. CDR1 is ENHRY and CDR2 is SYGVKD in the germline V gene. CDR3 residues: CAISESPGPSYEQYF. CDR3 sequence (DNA): TGTGCCATCAGTGAGTCGCCGGGCCCCTCCTACGAGCAGTACTTC.

This chain links TRBV13 with TRBJ2-2; the D is unclear. The CDR3 spans 12 residues. V dropped 4 bases and J dropped 6 bases, with 6 bases sitting between them. The germline CDR1 and CDR2 sequences are PRHDT and FYEKMQ (reference sequence). CDR3 nucleotide sequence: TGTGCCAGCAGCTCCGCGGCCGGGGAGCTGTTTTTT. Protein sequence: CASSSAAGELFF.

The chain joins TRBV5-1 to TRBJ1-2; D unclear. CDR3 length: 12 residues. Germline V CDR1 and CDR2: SGHRS, YFSETQ. V gave up 4 bases and J gave up 8 bases, with 12 bases separating them. The chain's CDR3 is CASSALGEGYTF. The CDR3 DNA is TGCGCCAGCAGCGCTCTAGGAGAGGGCTACACCTTC.

The chain couples TRBV5-1 to TRBJ2-5; no clear D gene. Trimming shortened V by 0 bases and J by 0 bases, and 6 bases separated the two germline ends. Germline CDR1 SGHRS, CDR2 YFSETQ. The CDR3 covers 14 residues. The DNA for the CDR3 is TGCGCCAGCAGCTTGGAGCCAGACCAAGAGACCCAGTACTTC. This gives the protein CASSLEPDQETQYF. Full variable domain (rest looked up from reference TRBV5-1 and TRBJ2-5): KAGVTQTPRYLIKTRGQQVTLSCSPISGHRSVSWYQQTPGQGLQFLFEYFSETQRNKGNFPGRFSGRQFSNSRSEMNVSTLELGDSALYLCASSLEPDQETQYFGPGTRLLVL.

Only a few counts were recorded for this clone. This chain joins TRBV19 and TRBJ1-5; D is unclear. Germline CDR1 LNHDA, CDR2 SQIVND (reference sequence). The CDR3 is 12 residues long. The germline V and J ends were trimmed by 8 bases and 3 bases, with 8 bases remaining between them. The DNA of the CDR3 is TGTGCCAGTGTTGGATTCAATCAGCCCCAGCATTTT. This codes for CASVGFNQPQHF.

In this sample, this clone turned up a few times. The chain combines TRBV2 with TRBJ1-1; D gene uncertain. The CDR3 sequence is 13 residues long. From germline, CDR1 is SNHLY and CDR2 FYNNEI. V was shortened by 5 bases and J by 0 bases, with 7 bases between the two germline ends. The CDR3 nucleotides are TGTGCCAGCAGTTCCGGACTGAACACTGAAGCTTTCTTT. This codes for CASSSGLNTEAFF.

CDR3 amino acids: CASSRTRSEQYF. The CDR3 bases are TGTGCCAGCAGCCGGACTAGGAGCGAGCAGTACTTC. The rearrangement uses TRBV5-6 and TRBJ2-7, with 7 bases that match TRBD2. The CDR3 loop spans 12 amino acids. The trim removed 4 bases at V and 6 bases at J, leaving 4 bases unmatched. The V gene's germline CDR1 is SGHDT and CDR2 YYEEEE.

The CDR3 here is CASNTGDYGYTF. As DNA, the CDR3 is TGTGCCAGCAATACAGGAGACTATGGCTACACCTTC. This chain connects TRBV2 to TRBJ1-2; D might be TRBD1 (5 bases). Germline loops: CDR1 SNHLY, CDR2 FYNNEI. V dropped 7 bases and J dropped 3 bases, with 9 bases sitting between them. The CDR3 extends over 12 amino acids.

The chain combines TRBV9 with TRBJ1-2, with unresolved D. There are 11 residues in the CDR3. The ends were cut back, 2 bases at V and 10 bases at J, with 9 bases in the middle. The germline gives CDR1 SGDLS, CDR2 YYNGEE. CDR3 residues: CASSVGQDYTF. DNA of the CDR3: TGTGCCAGCAGCGTCGGCCAGGACTACACCTTC.

The rearrangement uses TRBV7-6 and TRBJ1-2, with 10 positions matching TRBD1. With 4 bases clipped from V and 6 bases from J, the junction kept 5 bases outside the gene matches. This CDR3 contains 14 residues. Germline CDR1 and CDR2: SGHVS and FNYEAQ. CDR3 residues: CASSSTGGADGYTF. The CDR3 coding sequence is TGTGCCAGCAGCTCGACAGGGGGCGCGGATGGCTACACCTTC.